This T cell receptor (beta chain) was captured in a study of OX40 agonist ivuxolimab in advanced cancers. The CDR3 spans 15 residues. The V and J ends lost 5 bases and 2 bases respectively, with 14 bases between them. Per germline, CDR1 SGHTA and CDR2 FQGNSA. The repertoire was sequenced with immunoSEQ multiplex PCR; TCRdb's copy has only in-frame clones and lacks some. The sample consists of tens of thousands of clones, about three quarters of them appearing once. The sequence was collected from an adult with an advanced solid tumor such as melanoma, head and neck, liver or kidney cancer. The chain has TRBV7-2 and TRBJ2-3; D unresolved. Here the sequenced sample was CD4+ or CD8+ T cells sorted from blood, taken in a trial of the OX40 agonist ivuxolimab. The CDR3 nucleotides read TGTGCCAGCAGCCCCCCCACGGCTGCCACAGATACGCAGTATTTT. Protein product: CASSPPTAATDTQYF.